This TCR beta chain was recovered during a study of PD-1 blockade in classical Hodgkin lymphoma. Study-level points and caveats: Similar baseline diversity was found in complete responders and newly diagnosed patients. There was a significant rise in CD4+ TCR diversity by C4D1, with no such rise for CD8+. At baseline, newly diagnosed patients reportedly showed less TCR diversity than healthy donors.

Deletions cut 11 bases from V and 2 bases from J, with 15 bases between. Germline CDR1 is SNHLY and CDR2 is FYNNEI. This CDR3 is 14 amino acids long. The protocol was immunoSEQ multiplex PCR, while the TCRdb copy is restricted to in-frame clones and leaves out a portion. The table lists about 100,000 clones, roughly 84% of them singletons. No patient escaped relapse after autologous stem cell transplantation, and brentuximab vedotin exposure varied. Complete response, partial response or progressive disease constituted the best response categories observed. Notes on this clone: What it recognizes is unknown.

The sequences come from peripheral blood mononuclear cells (PBMCs), collected at baseline. The J gene is TRBJ2-2, the V gene TRBV2; no firm D call. This clonotype was sampled from a human donor with classical Hodgkin lymphoma. The CDR3 DNA reads as TGTGCCTCCGGAAGGGATGGAAACACCGGGGAGCTGTTTTTT. Its translation is CASGRDGNTGELFF.